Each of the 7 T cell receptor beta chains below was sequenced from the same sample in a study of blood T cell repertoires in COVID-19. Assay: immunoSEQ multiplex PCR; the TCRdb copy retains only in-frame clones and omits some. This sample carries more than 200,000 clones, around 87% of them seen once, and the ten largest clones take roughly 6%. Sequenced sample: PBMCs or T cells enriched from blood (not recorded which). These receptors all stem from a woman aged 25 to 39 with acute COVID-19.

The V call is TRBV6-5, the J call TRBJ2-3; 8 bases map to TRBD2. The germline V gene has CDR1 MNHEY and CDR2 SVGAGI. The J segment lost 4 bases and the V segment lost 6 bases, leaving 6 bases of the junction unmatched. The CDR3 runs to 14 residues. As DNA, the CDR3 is TGTGCCAGCAGCCCGGGACTAGATGCAGATACGCAGTATTTT. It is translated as CASSPGLDADTQYF.

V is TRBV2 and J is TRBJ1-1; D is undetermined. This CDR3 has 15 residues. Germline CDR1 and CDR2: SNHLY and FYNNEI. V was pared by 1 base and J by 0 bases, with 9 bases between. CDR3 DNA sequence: TGTGCCAGCAGTGAAGTCGTTCGGGTGAACACTGAAGCTTTCTTT. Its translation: CASSEVVRVNTEAFF.

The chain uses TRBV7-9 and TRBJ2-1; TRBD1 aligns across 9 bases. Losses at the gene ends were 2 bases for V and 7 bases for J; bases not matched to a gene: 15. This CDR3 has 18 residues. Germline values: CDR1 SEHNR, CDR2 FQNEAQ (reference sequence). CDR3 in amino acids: CASSLTSARQGVRNEQFF. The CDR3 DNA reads TGTGCCAGCAGCTTAACTAGCGCCCGACAGGGGGTTCGGAATGAGCAGTTCTTC.

CDR3 sequence: CASSGDRGLTEAFF. The CDR3 DNA follows: TGCGCCAGCAGCGGGGACAGGGGACTTACTGAAGCTTTCTTT. V gene TRBV5-1 combines with J gene TRBJ1-1; 10 nucleotides agree with TRBD1. The CDR3 runs to 14 residues. Germline CDR1 is SGHRS and CDR2 is YFSETQ. V lost 4 bases to trimming and J lost 5 bases; unmatched junction nucleotides: 5.

The CDR3 spells CASSLEGRNSPLHF. The CDR3 nucleotides read TGTGCCAGCAGCTTAGAAGGCAGGAATTCACCCCTCCACTTT. The chain joins TRBV7-9 to TRBJ1-6; D remains unclear. Germline CDR1 and CDR2: SEHNR and FQNEAQ (reference sequence). The CDR3 totals 14 residues. Trimming cost V 1 base and J 7 bases, with 8 bases left between them.

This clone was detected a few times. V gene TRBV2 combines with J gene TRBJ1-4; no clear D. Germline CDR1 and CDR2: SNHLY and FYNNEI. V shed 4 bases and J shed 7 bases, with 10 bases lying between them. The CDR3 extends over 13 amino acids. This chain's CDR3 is CASSGVLVEKLFF. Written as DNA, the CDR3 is TGTGCCAGCAGTGGAGTTTTGGTTGAAAAACTGTTTTTT.

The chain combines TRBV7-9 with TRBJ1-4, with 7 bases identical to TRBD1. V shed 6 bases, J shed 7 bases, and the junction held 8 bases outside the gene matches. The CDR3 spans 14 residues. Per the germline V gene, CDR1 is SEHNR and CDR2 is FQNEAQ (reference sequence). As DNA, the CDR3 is TGTGCCAGCAGTCCGGAGGGGGCGGGTGAAAAACTGTTTTTT. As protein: CASSPEGAGEKLFF.